Following are 18 T cell receptor beta chains from one sample sequenced in a study of T cell changes during pregnancy in multiple sclerosis. Measured with immunoSEQ multiplex PCR; TCRdb has only the in-frame clones, and not every one. The sample has around 60,000 clones; roughly nine tenths are singletons. Sequenced here: peripheral blood, sampled in the first trimester of pregnancy. These TCRs come from a female donor with multiple sclerosis, enrolled in a pregnancy study.

The chain employs TRBV5-6 and TRBJ1-1, with D possibly matching TRBD1 (5 bases). The V gene lost 4 bases and the J gene lost 12 bases, with 19 bases spanning the gap. The CDR3 has 13 amino acids. Per the germline V gene, CDR1 is SGHDT and CDR2 is YYEEEE. CDR3 nucleotide sequence: TGTGCCAGCAGCCTAGATCAAGGGGCCTCACCTTTCTTT. Protein sequence: CASSLDQGASPFF.

This clone was observed a handful of times. The genes are TRBV7-9 and TRBJ1-5; tentative D call: TRBD1 (5 bases). The V end was cut by 4 bases, the J end by 2 bases, with 21 bases between. Germline loops: CDR1 SEHNR, CDR2 FQNEAQ (reference sequence). The CDR3 consists of 18 residues. Written as DNA, the CDR3 is TGTGCCAGCAGCTCCGAAAAGCAGGGCCCGGGGGGCAATCAGCCCCAGCATTTT. Translation gives CASSSEKQGPGGNQPQHF.

V usage is TRBV7-2 and J usage is TRBJ1-1; unclear D gene. The V end lost 1 base, the J end lost 8 bases, and 20 bases lay between the germline ends. Germline V gene sequence: CDR1 SGHTA, CDR2 FQGNSA. The CDR3 runs to 16 residues. CDR3 amino acids: CASSLGGVGATPEAFF. In DNA, the CDR3 is TGTGCCAGCAGCTTAGGGGGAGTGGGCGCGACCCCCGAAGCTTTCTTT.

This clone was observed a single time. V and J are TRBV29-1 and TRBJ1-5, with 8 bases matching TRBD1. From germline, CDR1 is SQVTM and CDR2 ANQGSEA. CDR3 length: 13 amino acids. V trimming: 7 bases; J trimming: 4 bases; junction bases outside the gene matches: 6. Written as DNA, the CDR3 is TGCAGCGCCCAGGGGGCCATAAATCAGCCCCAGCATTTT. Translation gives CSAQGAINQPQHF.

The J gene is TRBJ2-5, the V gene TRBV7-9; the D gene is possibly TRBD2 (6 bases). CDR3 length equals 16 residues. Germline CDR1 and CDR2: SEHNR and FQNEAQ (reference sequence). The V and J ends lost 5 bases and 4 bases respectively, with 20 bases between them. The DNA of the CDR3 is TGTGCCAGCAGCGCCCGATCCGGGACTGGGGGAGAGACCCAGTACTTC. This gives the protein CASSARSGTGGETQYF.

The V call is TRBV2, the J call TRBJ1-1, with D possibly TRBD1 on 6 matching bases. The CDR3 length is 13 residues. Trimming removed 9 bases from V and 0 bases from J, with 11 bases in between. From germline, CDR1 is SNHLY and CDR2 FYNNEI. In DNA form, the CDR3 reads TGTGCCAGTTACAGGGAGTTGAACACTGAAGCTTTCTTT. Translated, it gives CASYRELNTEAFF.

V and J are TRBV9 and TRBJ1-1, with 9 bases matching TRBD1. Germline V lookup: CDR1 SGDLS, CDR2 YYNGEE. CDR3 size: 13 residues. The trim removed 2 bases at V and 6 bases at J, leaving 2 bases unmatched. CDR3 in DNA: TGTGCCAGCAGCGTGGACAGGGGCGCTGAAGCTTTCTTT. Translated, it gives CASSVDRGAEAFF.

The genes are TRBV7-8 and TRBJ1-5; the D gene is possibly TRBD1 (5 bases). The CDR3 has 19 residues. Germline V gene sequence: CDR1 SGHVS, CDR2 FQNEAQ. V lost 5 bases and J lost 0, with 23 bases in between. The CDR3 spells CASSTRRGQSQYSNQPQHF. The CDR3 DNA sequence: TGTGCCAGCAGCACCCGCCGCGGACAAAGTCAATATAGCAATCAGCCCCAGCATTTT.

The gene calls are TRBV2 and TRBJ1-3; 8 positions agree with TRBD1. V lost 6 bases and J lost 1; bases outside the gene matches: 8. This CDR3 is built from 16 residues. Germline V gene sequence: CDR1 SNHLY, CDR2 FYNNEI. CDR3 amino acids: CASSPGTGGSGNTIYF. Written as DNA, the CDR3 is TGTGCCAGCAGCCCCGGGACAGGTGGATCTGGAAACACCATATATTTT.

The chain carries TRBV25-1 and TRBJ2-1; tentatively, D is TRBD2 (5 bases). The CDR3 length is 17 residues. Per germline, CDR1 MGHDK and CDR2 SYGVNS. V was trimmed by 6 bases and J by 0 bases, leaving 18 bases between them. CDR3 sequence reads: CASSPRARESSYNEQFF. For the CDR3, the DNA is TGTGCCAGCAGCCCCCGGGCGAGGGAGAGCTCCTACAATGAGCAGTTCTTC.

The chain uses TRBV2 and TRBJ1-1; a weak D match, TRBD1 (5 bases). Trimming took 0 bases from V and 5 from J, leaving 16 bases between them. This CDR3 has 16 amino acids. Germline V gene sequence: CDR1 SNHLY, CDR2 FYNNEI. The DNA of the CDR3 is TGTGCCAGCAGTGAAGCGCTTCGCAGGGTGCGGACTGAAGCTTTCTTT. Its translation: CASSEALRRVRTEAFF.

This clone was recorded a few times. This chain connects TRBV4-2 to TRBJ2-6, with 7 bases that match TRBD2. The ends lost 1 base at V and 2 bases at J; junction bases unmatched: 8. The CDR3 sequence is 18 residues long. Germline V gene data show CDR1 as LGHNA and CDR2 as YNFKEQ. CDR3 sequence: CASSQGGGGAAGANVLTF. The CDR3 nucleotides read TGTGCCAGCAGCCAAGGGGGGGGTGGGGCCGCTGGGGCCAACGTCCTGACTTTC.

The rearrangement uses TRBV19 and TRBJ1-5; tentatively, D is TRBD1 (6 bases). Germline CDR1 and CDR2: LNHDA and SQIVND (reference sequence). CDR3 size: 13 residues. Between the trimmed V and J ends, which lost 5 bases and 5 bases, there was a span of 10 bases. The CDR3 loop is CASSLAGDQPQHF. The CDR3 DNA reads TGTGCCAGTAGTCTGGCAGGGGATCAGCCCCAGCATTTT.

The chain is built from TRBV30 and TRBJ1-3; a possible D gene is TRBD1 (6 bases). In germline, CDR1 is GTSNPN, CDR2 SVGIG (reference sequence). CDR3 length equals 16 residues. Trimming shortened V by 2 bases and J by 0 bases, and 14 bases separated the two germline ends. CDR3 sequence reads: CAWSRVTGGSGNTIYF. CDR3 coding DNA: TGTGCCTGGAGTAGAGTGACAGGCGGCTCTGGAAACACCATATATTTT. The full variable domain, rest sourced from reference TRBV30 and TRBJ1-3, is SQTIHQWPATLVQPVGSPLSLECTVEGTSNPNLYWYRQAAGRGLQLLFYSVGIGQISSEVPQNLSASRPQDRQFILSSKKLLLSDSGFYLCAWSRVTGGSGNTIYFGEGSWLTVV.

This clone was picked up one time. The rearrangement joins TRBV5-1 to TRBJ1-1; TRBD1 might be the D (5 bases). The V and J ends lost 7 bases and 2 bases respectively, with 12 bases between them. Germline values: CDR1 SGHRS, CDR2 YFSETQ. CDR3 length: 13 residues. CDR3 nucleotides: TGCGCCAGCTTGCGGGACTTTAACACTGAAGCTTTCTTT. Its translation is CASLRDFNTEAFF.

The chain combines TRBV5-4 with TRBJ1-2; no firm D call. CDR1 and CDR2 from the germline V gene are SGHNT and YYREEE (reference sequence). CDR3 length: 11 amino acids. Deletions cut 0 bases from V and 7 bases from J, with 4 bases between. CDR3 residues: CASSLDSGYTF. As DNA, the CDR3 is TGTGCCAGCAGCTTGGACAGTGGCTACACCTTC.

The chain links TRBV6-5 to TRBJ1-2, with TRBD1 matching 7 bases. Unmatched junction bases numbered 5, after V lost 0 bases and J lost 7 bases. CDR1 and CDR2 from the germline V gene are MNHEY and SVGAGI. The CDR3 totals 14 residues. CDR3 in amino acids: CASSYSRGGGGYTF. CDR3 nucleotide sequence: TGTGCCAGCAGTTACTCGAGAGGGGGCGGTGGCTACACCTTC.

The rearrangement joins TRBV29-1 to TRBJ2-7; D perhaps matches TRBD1 (6 bases). The CDR3 spans 12 residues. CDR1 SQVTM and CDR2 ANQGSEA come from the germline V gene. V gave up 2 bases and J gave up 2 bases, with 7 bases separating them. The CDR3, as DNA: TGCAGCGTTGAAAACAGGGCCTACGAGCAGTACTTC. It is translated as CSVENRAYEQYF.